Only one count was recorded for the clone carrying this TCR beta chain. This record belongs to a study of blood T cell repertoires in COVID-19. Sequencing used immunoSEQ multiplex PCR; TCRdb keeps in-frame clones, though not all of them. Of 150,000 to 200,000 clones in the sample, over 75% are singletons; the top ten hold 11%. The TCR was taken from a man aged 50 to 59 who had recovered from COVID-19. Material for sequencing was PBMCs or T cells enriched from blood (not recorded which).

The CDR3 protein is CASSQGLPTASNEKLFF. Written as DNA, the CDR3 is TGTGCCAGCAGCCAAGGACTCCCGACAGCCTCAAATGAAAAACTGTTTTTT. The chain employs TRBV4-2 and TRBJ1-4; D is possibly TRBD1 (5 bases). Trimming removed 1 base from V and 5 bases from J, with 17 bases in between. CDR3 length: 17 amino acids. Germline loops: CDR1 LGHNA, CDR2 YNFKEQ.